This T cell receptor beta chain appears in the sequencing data of a study of identical twins. Notes on the study in general: Cord blood beta clonotypes present at high abundance carried fewer insertions; no such pattern appeared in memory repertoires.

Carrying unique molecular identifiers, the cDNA also gained a universal primer site through template switching. TCRdb re-called the 5' RACE reads through MiXCR, storing one row per CDR3 protein. This table has hundreds of thousands of distinct CDR3 sequences, around 9.6% appearing once. With regard to this clonotype: Its specificity is unknown.

This CDR3 is 14 amino acids long. Trimming took 1 base from V and 2 from J, leaving 9 bases between them. Germline V CDR1 and CDR2: SGHRS, YFSETQ. The gene calls are TRBV5-1 and TRBJ1-2; D gene ambiguous. The sample comprised memory (CD45RO+) T cells sorted from blood. The origin of this receptor is a woman under 30 in good health. CDR3 loop: CASSLHPENYGYTF. The CDR3 nucleotides read TGCGCCAGCAGCTTGCACCCGGAGAACTATGGCTACACCTTC.